This passage covers 30 T cell receptor beta chains from one sample sequenced in a study of T cells in Graves' hyperthyroidism and ophthalmopathy. Amplified TCR beta CDR3 regions came from RNA transcripts. Using the HTBI primer set, a first-round RT-PCR was run on the TCR CDR3. TCRdb reanalysed the multiplex PCR reads using MiXCR and keeps one entry per CDR3 protein. The data show about 360,000 distinct CDR3 sequences, 13% seen once. Sequenced sample: blood. The source of these receptors is a woman aged 18-29 years with Graves' hyperthyroidism.

This clonotype was observed at least ten times. The gene calls are TRBV12-3 or TRBV12-4 and TRBJ2-1; D not resolved. With 7 bases removed from V and 0 bases from J, the gap between germline ends came to 10 bases. CDR3 length equals 14 residues. This chain's CDR3 is CASTVANSYNEQFF. As DNA, the CDR3 is TGTGCCAGCACCGTTGCGAACTCCTACAATGAGCAGTTCTTC.

This clonotype was seen at least ten times. The chain carries TRBV12-3 or TRBV12-4 and TRBJ2-1; 7 bases align to TRBD2. The CDR3 is 14 residues long. J gave up 9 bases and V 4 bases, and 9 bases lay outside the gene matches. CDR3: CASSSGGSRGEQFF. Written as DNA, the CDR3 is TGTGCCAGCAGTTCCGGCGGGAGCAGAGGTGAGCAGTTCTTC.

This sequence joins TRBV13 and TRBJ2-4; TRBD2 matches 12 bases. From germline, CDR1 is PRHDT and CDR2 FYEKMQ (reference sequence). This CDR3 is built from 16 residues. Germline trimming cut 5 bases from V and 6 bases from J; bases unmatched to any gene: 8. CDR3 loop: CASSIWTSGNTNIQYF. The DNA of the CDR3 is TGTGCCAGCAGCATTTGGACTAGCGGGAATACAAACATTCAGTACTTC.

J is TRBJ2-7 and V is TRBV20-1; weak D call: TRBD1 (6 bases). Germline values: CDR1 DFQATT, CDR2 SNEGSKA (reference sequence). The CDR3 has 15 residues. V gave up 4 bases and J gave up 2 bases, with 18 bases separating them. In nucleotides, the CDR3 is TGCAGTGCTAATCGATTGGGGGACACCCCCTACGAGCAGTACTTC. The encoded protein is CSANRLGDTPYEQYF.

This clonotype has a count of ten or more. The chain joins TRBV20-1 to TRBJ1-2; 12 bases are shared with TRBD1. This CDR3 has 18 amino acids. Germline CDR1 reads DFQATT; CDR2 reads SNEGSKA (reference sequence). Losses at the gene ends were 4 bases for V and 7 bases for J; bases not matched to a gene: 19. CDR3 loop: CSATPPRDRGPIRTGYTF. CDR3 nucleotides: TGCAGTGCTACCCCCCCCCGGGACAGGGGGCCCATCCGAACTGGCTACACCTTC.

The rearrangement joins TRBV28 to TRBJ2-1, with a possible D match to TRBD1 (6 bases). Germline V CDR1 and CDR2: MDHEN, SYDVKM. The length of the CDR3 is 15 residues. V lost 6 bases and J 2 bases, leaving 14 bases between the germline ends. Here the CDR3 DNA reads TGTGCCAGCAGCTACAGGGAAAGAACCTACAATGAGCAGTTCTTC. Amino acids: CASSYRERTYNEQFF.

The chain couples TRBV5-6 to TRBJ2-7; 10 bases agree with TRBD1. This CDR3 has 14 amino acids. The germline CDR1 and CDR2 sequences are SGHDT and YYEEEE. With 5 bases clipped from V and 6 bases from J, the junction kept 8 bases outside the gene matches. CDR3 region: CASRAQGQGIEQYF. For the CDR3, the DNA is TGTGCCAGCAGGGCCCAGGGACAGGGGATCGAGCAGTACTTC.

The sample holds many counts of this clonotype. The chain links TRBV28 to TRBJ2-1; TRBD1 aligns across 8 bases. V shed 4 bases and J 4 bases; nucleotides not matched to a gene: 6. The V gene's germline CDR1 is MDHEN and CDR2 SYDVKM. The CDR3 consists of 15 residues. The CDR3 nucleotides read TGTGCCAGCAGTTCCAGCCGACAGGGGTACAATGAGCAGTTCTTC. As protein: CASSSSRQGYNEQFF.

Comment on this clonotype: This likely comes from a read error, as the CDR3 has no conserved phenylalanine or tryptophan at its end. The chain carries TRBV7-8 and TRBJ2-3; tentatively, D is TRBD1 or TRBD2 (5 bases each). Germline lookup yields CDR1 SGHVS and CDR2 FQNEAQ. Trimming left V 5 bases short and J 5 bases short, with 14 bases between. The CDR3 runs to 14 residues. CDR3 region: CASSPGTPGDTQYL. As DNA, the CDR3 is TGTGCCAGCAGCCCCGGGACCCCGGGAGATACGCAGTATCTT.

The J gene is TRBJ1-2, the V gene TRBV27; D call uncertain. Germline V gives CDR1 MNHEY, CDR2 SMNVEV (reference sequence). This CDR3 region has 14 residues. Trimming left V 6 bases short and J 7 bases short, with 18 bases between. CDR3 loop: CASRREGNVLGYTF. The DNA for the CDR3 is TGTGCCAGCAGGCGGGAAGGGAACGTCCTTGGCTACACCTTC.

This clonotype was recorded at least ten times. The DNA for the CDR3 is TGTGCCAGCAGTTTAACCAGGACTGAAGCTTTCTTT. Its translation is CASSLTRTEAFF. The chain is built from TRBV12-3 or TRBV12-4 and TRBJ1-1; D not certain. V shed 2 bases and J shed 5 bases, with 6 bases lying between them. This CDR3 is built from 12 residues.

This clonotype was detected ten times or more. This chain joins TRBV28 and TRBJ1-2; TRBD1 agrees at 8 bases. With 4 bases clipped from V and 8 bases from J, the junction kept 3 bases outside the gene matches. Germline loops: CDR1 MDHEN, CDR2 SYDVKM. There are 12 residues in the CDR3. The CDR3 DNA is TGTGCCAGCAGTTCCGACAGGGGAGGCTACACCTTC. Its translation: CASSSDRGGYTF.

This clonotype was found many times. The gene calls are TRBV20-1 and TRBJ1-1; D call uncertain. V was pared by 5 bases and J by 0 bases, with 10 bases between. This CDR3 comprises 13 residues. CDR1 and CDR2 from the germline V gene are DFQATT and SNEGSKA (reference sequence). The CDR3 is CSAGRLLNTEAFF. The DNA of the CDR3 is TGCAGTGCTGGACGACTTCTGAACACTGAAGCTTTCTTT.

This clonotype appeared a few times. A clone one base away is much larger, so this may be a read error. Because the CDR3 is missing its conserved closing phenylalanine or tryptophan, this is likely a read error. The V gene is TRBV29-1, the J gene TRBJ2-3, with D possibly matching TRBD1 (5 bases). This CDR3 is 13 amino acids long. V gave up 1 base and J gave up 1 base, with 6 bases separating them. The germline V gene encodes CDR1 SQVTM and CDR2 ANQGSEA. The CDR3 sequence: CSVEGQRTDTQYS. Here the CDR3 DNA reads TGCAGCGTTGAAGGACAGCGCACAGATACGCAGTATTCT.

This clonotype was seen many times. The genes are TRBV7-3 and TRBJ2-6; D unresolved. V lost 1 base to trimming and J lost 4 bases, with 8 bases between them. Germline V CDR1 and CDR2: SGHTA, FQGTGA. The CDR3 has 15 residues. CDR3 DNA: TGTGCCAGCAGCTTAAATCGTCAGGGGGCCAACGTCCTGACTTTC. Residues: CASSLNRQGANVLTF.

This clonotype has at least ten counts. The V and J genes are TRBV11-3 and TRBJ2-1; 8 positions agree with TRBD2. J lost 6 bases, V lost 7 bases, and 14 bases had no gene match. The CDR3 runs 16 residues. Looked up from germline, CDR1 is SGHNT and CDR2 is YENEEA. CDR3 in DNA: TGTGCCAGCACTCTTGTCCCCGGGAGGGCCCTCAATGAGCAGTTCTTC. It encodes CASTLVPGRALNEQFF.

The chain uses TRBV4-1 and TRBJ1-6, with D perhaps matching TRBD1 (6 bases). CDR1 and CDR2 from the germline V gene are MGHRA and YSYEKL. The CDR3 covers 16 residues. V gave up 4 bases and J gave up 6 bases, with 16 bases separating them. The CDR3 bases are TGCGCCAGCAGCCTATGGACAGCAGATTCTAATTCACCCCTCCACTTT. Its translation is CASSLWTADSNSPLHF.

This sequence joins TRBV7-2 and TRBJ2-7; TRBD2 matches 8 bases. Germline assignment: CDR1 SGHTA and CDR2 FQGNSA. The junction had 3 bases not matched to a gene; V was cut back by 4 bases and J by 7 bases. The CDR3 loop spans 12 amino acids. CDR3 DNA sequence: TGTGCCAGCAGCTACCTAGCGGGTGAGCAGTACTTC. Residues: CASSYLAGEQYF.

The chain uses TRBV5-8 and TRBJ1-2; no reliable D call. The V end lost 0 bases, the J end lost 7 bases, and 10 bases lay between the germline ends. The length of the CDR3 is 13 residues. CDR1 is SGHTS, CDR2 YDEGEE, per germline. CDR3 residues: CASSLVAPFGYTF. Here the CDR3 DNA reads TGTGCCAGCAGCTTGGTTGCCCCCTTTGGCTACACCTTC.

This clonotype appeared many times. The chain recombines TRBV2 with TRBJ1-2, with D tentatively TRBD1 (6 bases). The germline V gene has CDR1 SNHLY and CDR2 FYNNEI. This CDR3 has 16 residues. CDR3 residues: CARDGGRSGSTDGYTF. The DNA for the CDR3 is TGTGCAAGGGATGGGGGCAGGAGCGGTTCTACCGACGGCTACACCTTC.

There are many counts of this clonotype. The chain carries TRBV19 and TRBJ2-7; 8 bases line up with TRBD1. Trimming cost V 3 bases and J 1 base; bases outside gene matches: 17. Germline V CDR1 and CDR2: LNHDA, SQIVND (reference sequence). The CDR3 has 19 residues. In DNA form, the CDR3 reads TGTGCCAGTAGTATTCGGAGTTATGGGCTTCGGGACAGGTCCTACGAGCAGTACTTC. Translation: CASSIRSYGLRDRSYEQYF.

This clonotype has ten or more counts. The rearrangement joins TRBV5-5 to TRBJ1-1; D uncertain. Germline CDR1 reads SGHKS; CDR2 reads YYEKEE (reference sequence). The CDR3 length is 13 residues. Trimming pared 3 bases from V and 7 bases from J, leaving 13 bases between. The CDR3 DNA sequence: TGTGCCAGCAGCTCCGTGACGGCGGGTGAAGCTTTCTTT. Translated: CASSSVTAGEAFF. The full variable domain, its missing parts supplied by reference TRBV5-5 and TRBJ1-1, is DAGVTQSPTHLIKTRGQQVTLRCSPISGHKSVSWYQQVLGQGPQFIFQYYEKEERGRGNFPDRFSARQFPNYSSELNVNALLLGDSALYLCASSSVTAGEAFFGQGTRLTVV.

Of note for this clonotype: Given a much more abundant clone one base away, this may be a read error. The chain carries TRBV19 and TRBJ2-1; 8 bases agree with TRBD1. Trimming took 5 bases from V and 10 from J; bases not matched to a gene: 7. The CDR3 has 13 amino acids. From germline, CDR1 is LNHDA and CDR2 SQIVND (reference sequence). CDR3 coding DNA: TGTGCCAGTAGTTCCAGGGACAGGCGGGAGCAGTTCTTC. This translates into CASSSRDRREQFF.

Many counts were recorded for this clonotype. CDR3 residues: CASSLGDTSNQPQHF. The CDR3 bases are TGCGCCAGCAGCTTGGGTGACACTAGCAATCAGCCCCAGCATTTT. This chain connects TRBV5-1 to TRBJ1-5; D is unclear. Between the trimmed V and J ends, which lost 0 bases and 0 bases, there was a span of 7 bases. The CDR3 has 15 amino acids. The germline gives CDR1 SGHRS, CDR2 YFSETQ.

This clonotype was observed at least ten times. The CDR3 nucleotides read TGCGCCAGCAGTGAGCGGGGACTAGCGGGAAGGGAGACCCAGTACTTC. Translated, it gives CASSERGLAGRETQYF. This rearrangement joins TRBV10-2 to TRBJ2-5; TRBD2 matches 13 bases. This CDR3 has 16 residues. V gave up 2 bases and J gave up 5 bases; unmatched junction bases: 5. Germline V gene sequence: CDR1 WSHSY, CDR2 SAAADI.

There are many counts of this clonotype. The rearrangement joins TRBV28 to TRBJ1-2, with D maybe TRBD1 (6 bases). Germline V gene sequence: CDR1 MDHEN, CDR2 SYDVKM. Trimming left V 2 bases short and J 2 bases short, with 9 bases between. CDR3 size: 14 residues. The CDR3 nucleotides are TGTGCCAGCAGTTTAGTGGGGGCAAACTATGGCTACACCTTC. It encodes CASSLVGANYGYTF.

This clonotype appeared many times. The V call is TRBV9, the J call TRBJ1-1; a possible D gene is TRBD1 (6 bases). The germline gives CDR1 SGDLS, CDR2 YYNGEE. The CDR3 has 14 residues. V dropped 1 base and J dropped 5 bases, with 12 bases sitting between them. The CDR3 DNA reads TGTGCCAGCAGCGTAAGGGGGGGTAGTACTGAAGCTTTCTTT. Translating gives CASSVRGGSTEAFF. Filled out from reference TRBV9 and TRBJ1-1, the complete variable domain reads DSGVTQTPKHLITATGQRVTLRCSPRSGDLSVYWYQQSLDQGLQFLIQYYNGEERAKGNILERFSAQQFPDLHSELNLSSLELGDSALYFCASSVRGGSTEAFFGQGTRLTVV.

In this sample, this clonotype turned up a few times. The chain carries TRBV10-1 and TRBJ1-6, with 7 bases lining up with TRBD1. Germline CDR1 and CDR2: WNHNN and SYGVQD (reference sequence). CDR3 size: 14 residues. J gave up 7 bases and V 6 bases, and 6 bases lay outside the gene matches. The CDR3 sequence: CASSEGQLNSPLHF. The CDR3 bases are TGCGCCAGCAGCGAGGGACAGCTGAATTCACCCCTCCACTTT.

Worth noting for this clonotype: A much larger clone is a single base away; this may be a read error. The CDR3 sequence: CASSPGLTNEKPFF. The CDR3 DNA reads TGTGCCAGCAGCCCTGGGTTGACTAATGAAAAACCGTTTTTT. V usage is TRBV2 and J usage is TRBJ1-4, with no clear D. Germline V gives CDR1 SNHLY, CDR2 FYNNEI. CDR3 length: 14 amino acids.

This clonotype occurred many times. This chain links TRBV7-2 with TRBJ2-3; 8 bases line up with TRBD1. CDR3 length: 16 residues. The ends lost 5 bases at V and 5 bases at J; junction bases unmatched: 12. The germline gives CDR1 SGHTA, CDR2 FQGNSA. DNA for the CDR3: TGTGCCAGCAGCGACGAGGACAGGGAAGCGGAAGATACGCAGTATTTT. Translated, it gives CASSDEDREAEDTQYF. Supplemented by reference TRBV7-2 and TRBJ2-3, the full variable domain reads GAGVSQSPSNKVTEKGKDVELRCDPISGHTALYWYRQSLGQGLEFLIYFQGNSAPDKSGLPSDRFSAERTGGSVSTLTIQRTQQEDSAVYLCASSDEDREAEDTQYFGPGTRLTVL.